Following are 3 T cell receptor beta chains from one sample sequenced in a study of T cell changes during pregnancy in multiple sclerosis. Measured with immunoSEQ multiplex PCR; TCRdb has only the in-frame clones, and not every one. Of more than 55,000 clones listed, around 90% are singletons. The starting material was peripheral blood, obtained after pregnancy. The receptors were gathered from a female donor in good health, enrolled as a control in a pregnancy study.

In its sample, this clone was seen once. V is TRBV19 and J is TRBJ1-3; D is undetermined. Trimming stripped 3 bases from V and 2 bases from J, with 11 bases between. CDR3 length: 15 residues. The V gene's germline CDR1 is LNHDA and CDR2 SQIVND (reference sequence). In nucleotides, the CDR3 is TGTGCCAGTAGTATTGTCAGGACTACTGGAAACACCATATATTTT. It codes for CASSIVRTTGNTIYF.

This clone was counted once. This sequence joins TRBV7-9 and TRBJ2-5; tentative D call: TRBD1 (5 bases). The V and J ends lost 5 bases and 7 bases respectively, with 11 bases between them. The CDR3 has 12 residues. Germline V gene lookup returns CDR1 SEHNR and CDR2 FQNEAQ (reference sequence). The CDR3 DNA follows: TGTGCCAGCAGCCCGATTCAGGGGACCCAGTACTTC. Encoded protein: CASSPIQGTQYF.

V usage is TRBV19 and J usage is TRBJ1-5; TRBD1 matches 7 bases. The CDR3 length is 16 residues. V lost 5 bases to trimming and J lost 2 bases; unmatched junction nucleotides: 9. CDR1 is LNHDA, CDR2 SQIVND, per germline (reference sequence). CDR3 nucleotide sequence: TGTGCCAGTAGTCCGCTGACAGGGTCGGGCAATCAGCCCCAGCATTTT. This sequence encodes CASSPLTGSGNQPQHF.